This T cell receptor (beta chain) emerged from a study of human T cells and chemical hapten exposure. For the study at large: A patient group, mainly female, showed alopecia areata, totalis or universalis. Findings of the study overall: Sensitizing to DPC left TCRs with a frequency above 1 in 1000 unaltered.

This clonotype was counted at least ten times. What it binds is not known. MiXCR, run by TCRdb on the RACE reads, gives a single entry per CDR3 protein. Among tens of thousands of distinct CDR3 sequences listed, approximately 3.4% were seen once. This CDR3 is 13 amino acids long. After removal of 5 bases from V and 11 bases from J, the junction contained 5 bases not matched to a gene. Germline-derived CDR1 and CDR2 are MDHEN and SYDVKM. Specified time point: patch test 2, 6 weeks after DPC sensitization. Stated treatment: therapeutic diphenylcyclopropenone sensitization with weekly scalp DPC. The sequence was collected from a man aged 40-49 years with alopecia areata. Some clones in this sample may be carry-over from other donors' samples. The material was whole blood, obtained in connection with sensitization to the hapten diphenylcyclopropenone (DPC). The chain carries TRBV28 and TRBJ2-1; 11 bases agree with TRBD1. The CDR3 sequence: CASSQPDRGQQFF. The CDR3 DNA sequence: TGTGCCAGCAGTCAACCGGACAGGGGGCAGCAGTTCTTC.